This TCR beta chain was observed in a study of regulatory T cells in long-lasting Graves disease. General study findings and limits: With persistent disease, TRBV28, TRBJ1-2 and TRBJ2-5 were the favored segments.

Investigators prepared the TCR beta libraries by applying iRepertoire HTBI primers and Arm-PCR of CDR3 regions. MiXCR was run by TCRdb on the multiplex PCR reads, yielding one entry per CDR3 protein. The sample has about 470,000 distinct CDR3 sequences, about 20% seen once. Time point in this sample: persistent/refractory GD, antithyroid drugs over 5 years with positive TRAb. The authors made the TCR library using RNA they extracted from PBMCs. Note on this clonotype: What it binds is unknown. A read error is the likely source, as a far larger clone sits one nucleotide away.

There are 15 residues in the CDR3. Trimming removed 7 bases from V and 3 bases from J, with 19 bases in between. Germline values: CDR1 MDHEN, CDR2 SYDVKM. This receptor was taken from a female donor with Graves disease. The sample here was peripheral blood mononuclear cells (PBMCs), taken when the disease was refractory, from a patient treated with antithyroid drugs. The chain joins TRBV28 to TRBJ2-7; possible D gene TRBD2, 7 bases. This chain's CDR3 is CASNQGRGIFYEQYF. The CDR3 nucleotides are TGTGCCAGCAACCAGGGGCGGGGGATCTTCTACGAGCAGTACTTC.